This is a list of T cell receptor beta chains from one sample in a study of blood T cell repertoires in COVID-19. Assay: immunoSEQ multiplex PCR; the TCRdb copy retains only in-frame clones and omits some. The table has about 300,000 clones, around 84% seen once. Sequencing was done on a sample of peripheral blood. These receptors were taken from a man between 65 and 80 years old with acute or convalescent COVID-19. The CDR3 runs from the conserved cysteine through the conserved F or W. The D gene is left open where the match is weak. Rows give clone size only sometimes, using once, few, many, or a class for an expanded clone.

j_call clone_size d_call v_call cdr3_aa cdr3_nt
TRBJ2-2 few TRBD1 TRBV29-1 CSVGTGRDTGELFF TGCAGCGTCGGGACAGGACGAGACACCGGGGAGCTGTTTTTT
TRBJ2-7 NA TRBD1 TRBV19 CASSKAHRGPSYEQYF TGTGCCAGTAGTAAAGCACACAGGGGACCCTCCTACGAGCAGTACTTC
TRBJ2-1 few NA TRBV19 CASSVAVNVNEQFF TGTGCCAGTTCGGTAGCGGTTAATGTCAATGAGCAGTTCTTC
TRBJ2-1 NA TRBD2 TRBV7-2 CASSPLGLAGYNEQFF TGTGCCAGCAGCCCCCTGGGACTAGCGGGCTACAATGAGCAGTTCTTC
TRBJ1-3 NA NA TRBV9 CASSMGPGNTIYF TGTGCCAGCTCCATGGGCCCAGGAAACACCATATATTTT
TRBJ2-3 NA NA TRBV5-1 CASSLADSHTDTQYF TGCGCCAGCAGCTTGGCCGACAGCCACACAGATACGCAGTATTTT
TRBJ1-1 NA NA TRBV10-3 CAIRANTEAFF TGTGCCATCAGGGCCAACACTGAAGCTTTCTTT
TRBJ1-5 NA NA TRBV2 CASTPDYNQPQHF TGTGCCAGCACCCCAGACTACAATCAGCCCCAGCATTTT
TRBJ2-7 NA NA TRBV28 CASNLIGVENVEQYF TGTGCCAGCAATTTGATCGGGGTGGAAAACGTCGAGCAGTACTTC
TRBJ2-3 NA NA TRBV7-8 CASSAERFSTDTQYF TGTGCCAGCAGCGCTGAGCGGTTTAGCACAGATACGCAGTATTTT
TRBJ1-5 NA TRBD1 TRBV11-3 CASSHRQGRLTQHF TGTGCCAGCAGCCACCGACAGGGCCGCCTGACCCAGCATTTT
TRBJ2-3 NA TRBD1 TRBV6-2/TRBV6-3 CASSPEGATDTQYF TGTGCCAGCAGCCCCGAGGGGGCGACAGATACGCAGTATTTT
TRBJ2-1 NA TRBD1 TRBV19 CASKGGNSYNEQFF TGTGCCAGTAAAGGGGGCAACTCCTACAATGAGCAGTTCTTC
TRBJ2-5 NA NA TRBV5-8 CASSFNELQTQYF TGTGCCAGCAGCTTCAATGAGTTGCAGACCCAGTACTTC
TRBJ2-5 NA NA TRBV10-3 CAISVDSETQYF TGTGCCATCAGTGTTGACTCCGAGACCCAGTACTTC
TRBJ2-2 NA NA TRBV12-3/TRBV12-4 CASSQLANGELFF TGTGCCAGCAGTCAACTAGCTAACGGGGAGCTGTTTTTT
TRBJ2-7 NA TRBD2 TRBV28 CASSFRPGTTSYEQYF TGTGCCAGCAGTTTCCGGCCTGGGACTACCTCCTACGAGCAGTACTTC
TRBJ1-6 few TRBD1 TRBV25-1 CASRGAQGARGSPLHF TGTGCCAGCAGAGGCGCACAGGGGGCGCGGGGTTCACCCCTCCACTTT
TRBJ2-5 NA TRBD2 TRBV19 CASTPGLAVSRETQYF TGTGCCAGTACCCCGGGACTAGCGGTTTCCCGGGAGACCCAGTACTTC
TRBJ1-2 NA TRBD1 TRBV28 CASSLLAGGSGYTF TGTGCCAGCAGTTTATTGGCAGGGGGCTCTGGCTACACCTTC
TRBJ1-1 NA NA TRBV7-3 CASSSRQMGEAFF TGTGCCAGCAGCAGCCGACAGATGGGTGAAGCTTTCTTT
TRBJ1-2 NA NA TRBV3-1/TRBV3-2 CASSPGHGYGYTF TGTGCCAGCAGCCCCGGACACGGCTATGGCTACACCTTC
TRBJ2-1 once NA TRBV6-5 CASSRGSDNEQFF TGTGCCAGCAGTCGCGGCAGTGACAATGAGCAGTTCTTC
TRBJ2-3 NA TRBD2 TRBV28 CASTGGRAVDTQYF TGTGCCAGCACCGGCGGGAGGGCCGTAGATACGCAGTATTTT
TRBJ1-4 NA TRBD1 TRBV29-1 CSVESGQGRDNEKLFF TGCAGCGTTGAGTCCGGACAGGGCAGGGATAATGAAAAACTGTTTTTT
TRBJ1-6 NA TRBD1 TRBV19 CASRATGDNSPLHF TGTGCCAGTAGAGCGACAGGGGACAATTCACCCCTCCACTTT
TRBJ2-2 NA NA TRBV9 CASSVGASPSTGELFF TGTGCCAGCAGCGTAGGAGCTAGCCCCTCCACCGGGGAGCTGTTTTTT
TRBJ2-3 NA TRBD1 TRBV3-1/TRBV3-2 CASSPTGGSTDTQYF TGTGCCAGCAGCCCCACAGGGGGAAGCACAGATACGCAGTATTTT
TRBJ1-1 NA NA TRBV4-2 CASSQPNTGYPEAFF TGTGCCAGCAGCCAACCCAATACAGGGTACCCTGAAGCTTTCTTT
TRBJ2-1 NA TRBD1 TRBV9 CASSGQGAGNEQFF TGTGCCAGCAGCGGACAGGGGGCAGGGAATGAGCAGTTCTTC
TRBJ2-3 NA NA TRBV5-1 CASSFQIPDTDTQYF TGCGCCAGCAGCTTTCAGATCCCTGACACAGATACGCAGTATTTT
TRBJ2-1 NA NA TRBV5-1 CASSLGEPYNEQFF TGCGCCAGCAGCTTGGGCGAACCCTACAATGAGCAGTTCTTC
TRBJ1-6 NA TRBD1 TRBV5-1 CASSGTGNESPLHF TGCGCCAGCAGCGGGACAGGGAACGAATCACCCCTCCACTTT
TRBJ1-1 NA NA TRBV6-2/TRBV6-3 CASSPLNTEAFF TGTGCCAGCAGCCCCCTTAACACTGAAGCTTTCTTT
TRBJ2-3 NA NA TRBV29-1 CSVGQGTDTQYF TGCAGCGTTGGACAGGGCACAGATACGCAGTATTTT
TRBJ2-5 NA TRBD1 TRBV5-1 CASSRDRGQTGETQYF TGCGCCAGCAGCCGGGACAGGGGGCAAACCGGGGAGACCCAGTACTTC
TRBJ1-1 NA NA TRBV6-2/TRBV6-3 CASSLGRTEAFF TGTGCCAGCAGCCTCGGGAGAACTGAAGCTTTCTTT
TRBJ1-5 once NA TRBV28 CASSLPQQVSNQPQHF TGTGCCAGCAGTTTACCGCAACAAGTTTCCAATCAGCCCCAGCATTTT
TRBJ1-6 NA TRBD1 TRBV7-2 CASSSLTGEGSPLHF TGTGCCAGCAGCTCCCTGACAGGGGAAGGTTCACCCCTCCACTTT
TRBJ1-4 NA NA TRBV5-5 CATTQSPAAANEKLFF TGTGCCACCACCCAAAGTCCCGCGGCAGCTAATGAAAAACTGTTTTTT
TRBJ1-5 once NA TRBV19 CASSIYSGGDNQPQHF TGTGCCAGTAGTATATATTCCGGGGGTGACAATCAGCCCCAGCATTTT
TRBJ1-6 NA NA TRBV6-5 CASSYSRESPLHF TGTGCCAGCAGTTACTCCAGGGAATCACCCCTCCACTTT
TRBJ2-5 NA NA TRBV2 CASSGEKTQYF TGTGCCAGCAGTGGGGAGAAGACCCAGTACTTC
TRBJ2-1 NA NA TRBV19 CASTLNPGVAHNEQFF TGTGCCAGTACCCTCAATCCGGGAGTGGCTCACAATGAGCAGTTCTTC
TRBJ2-3 NA TRBD2 TRBV3-1/TRBV3-2 CASSQVSGGPGDTQYF TGTGCCAGCAGCCAAGTATCGGGGGGGCCAGGGGATACGCAGTATTTT